The TCR beta chain described here comes from a study of cytomegalovirus exposure and HLA in healthy donors. It was with 60 Vbeta and 13 Jbeta primers that the PCR ran. Only in-frame clones appear in the TCRdb table, and some are missing; sequencing was by immunoSEQ multiplex PCR. Of 150,000 to 200,000 clones in the sample, around 74% were seen once. Findings and limits, study-wide: 150 to 200 TCR beta chains were listed as cytomegalovirus-associated.

Trimming left V 6 bases short and J 0 bases short, with 8 bases between. CDR1 and CDR2 from the germline V gene are KGHSH and LQKENI. The CDR3 has 13 amino acids. Worth noting for this clone: Antigen unknown.

V is TRBV18 and J is TRBJ1-1; D uncertain. The sequence was obtained from a female donor in good health and CMV-seronegative. The sample consisted of PBMCs. CDR3 sequence (DNA): TGTGCCAGCTCGCTAGAAATGAACACTGAAGCTTTCTTT. This gives the protein CASSLEMNTEAFF.